Below are 28 T cell receptor beta chains sequenced from a single sample in a study of immune cell composition in non-small cell lung cancer. The normal lung sample lay at least 3 cm, and maximally far, from the tumour. This table comes from immunoSEQ multiplex PCR, and its TCRdb copy is limited to in-frame clones, with some not included. The sample yields 2,500 to 3,000 clones, about 80% seen once. The sample taken for sequencing was non-adjacent lung tissue. The receptors come from a human donor with non-small cell lung cancer.

The genes are TRBV6-5 and TRBJ1-2; TRBD1 aligns across 7 bases. V gave up 4 bases and J gave up 4 bases; unmatched junction bases: 6. CDR1 is MNHEY and CDR2 is SVGAGI in the germline V gene. The CDR3 sequence is 14 residues long. This CDR3 is CASSLKGATYGYTF. The DNA for the CDR3 is TGTGCCAGCAGTTTGAAGGGGGCGACCTATGGCTACACCTTC.

J is TRBJ2-5 and V is TRBV5-4; 7 bases align to TRBD2. The length of the CDR3 is 15 residues. Germline CDR1 is SGHNT and CDR2 is YYREEE (reference sequence). Losses at the gene ends were 0 bases for V and 1 base for J; bases not matched to a gene: 3. The CDR3 here is CASSLDPGGQETQYF. In DNA form, the CDR3 reads TGTGCCAGCAGCTTGGATCCGGGGGGCCAAGAGACCCAGTACTTC. The full variable domain, its missing parts supplied by reference TRBV5-4 and TRBJ2-5, is ETGVTQSPTHLIKTRGQQVTLRCSSQSGHNTVSWYQQALGQGPQFIFQYYREEENGRGNFPPRFSGLQFPNYSSELNVNALELDDSALYLCASSLDPGGQETQYFGPGTRLLVL.

V and J are TRBV28 and TRBJ1-2; perhaps TRBD1 as D (5 bases). Trimming shortened V by 6 bases and J by 7 bases, and 15 bases separated the two germline ends. The CDR3 runs 13 residues. Germline CDR1 and CDR2: MDHEN and SYDVKM. The CDR3 nucleotides read TGTGCCAGCAGCCGGGAGCAGGGAGGTGGCTACACCTTC. Translating it yields CASSREQGGGYTF.

This rearrangement joins TRBV29-1 to TRBJ1-1; D not resolved. In germline, CDR1 is SQVTM, CDR2 ANQGSEA. This CDR3 region has 13 residues. The V and J ends lost 4 bases and 3 bases respectively, with 12 bases between them. Written as DNA, the CDR3 is TGCAGCGTTGTCCGGGTCCGAGACACTGAAGCTTTCTTT. This sequence encodes CSVVRVRDTEAFF.

Only a few counts were recorded for this clone. The genes are TRBV11-2 and TRBJ2-3; 8 positions agree with TRBD1. Germline CDR1 and CDR2: SGHAT and FQNNGV. The V segment lost 5 bases and the J segment 6 bases; nucleotides outside the gene matches: 7. The CDR3 extends over 14 amino acids. In DNA form, the CDR3 reads TGTGCCAGCAGCCAAACAGGGGGGAAGGATACGCAGTATTTT. It encodes CASSQTGGKDTQYF.

The rearrangement uses TRBV27 and TRBJ2-1; 8 nucleotides match TRBD2. Per germline, CDR1 MNHEY and CDR2 SMNVEV (reference sequence). V was pared by 10 bases and J by 1 base, with 6 bases of the junction left unmatched. CDR3 size: 14 residues. CDR3 residues: CAIRGGASYNEQFF. The DNA for the CDR3 is TGTGCCATCCGGGGGGGGGCATCCTACAATGAGCAGTTCTTC.

This clone occurred a few times. The V call is TRBV7-6, the J call TRBJ2-7; TRBD1 matches 8 bases. With 5 bases clipped from V and 5 bases from J, the junction kept 11 bases outside the gene matches. Per germline, CDR1 SGHVS and CDR2 FNYEAQ. The length of the CDR3 is 15 residues. The CDR3 sequence: CASSPRQGPNHEQYF. The CDR3, as DNA: TGTGCCAGCAGCCCCCGACAGGGGCCCAACCACGAGCAGTACTTC. The variable domain in full, completed from reference TRBV7-6 and TRBJ2-7, reads GAGVSQSPRYKVTKRGQDVALRCDPISGHVSLYWYRQALGQGPEFLTYFNYEAQQDKSGLPNDRFSAERPEGSISTLTIQRTEQRDSAMYRCASSPRQGPNHEQYFGPGTRLTVT.

This clone was detected a few times. This chain's CDR3 is CASSKPRQREGRGGELFF. The CDR3 DNA follows: TGTGCCAGCAGCAAACCTCGTCAGCGGGAGGGTCGGGGCGGGGAGCTGTTTTTT. This chain connects TRBV21-1 to TRBJ2-2; TRBD2 is the table's D call, not checked against the DNA. TRBV21-1 is annotated as a pseudogene. This CDR3 is built from 18 residues.

The gene calls are TRBV2 and TRBJ2-7, with D perhaps matching TRBD1 (6 bases). Germline V CDR1 and CDR2: SNHLY, FYNNEI. The CDR3 runs to 14 residues. V lost 6 bases to trimming and J lost 0 bases, with 12 bases between them. In DNA form, the CDR3 reads TGTGCCAGCAGCCTTTACAGGGACTCCTACGAGCAGTACTTC. Its protein product is CASSLYRDSYEQYF. Complete variable domain (other parts from reference TRBV2 and TRBJ2-7): EPEVTQTPSHQVTQMGQEVILRCVPISNHLYFYWYRQILGQKVEFLVSFYNNEISEKSEIFDDQFSVERPDGSNFTLKIRSTKLEDSAMYFCASSLYRDSYEQYFGPGTRLTVT.

This chain connects TRBV6-6 to TRBJ1-2, with 7 positions matching TRBD1. J lost 2 bases, V lost 6 bases, and 9 bases had no gene match. CDR1 and CDR2 from the germline V gene are MNHNY and SVGAGI (reference sequence). The length of the CDR3 is 15 residues. The CDR3 nucleotides are TGTGCCAGCAGGCCAGGGGGTGGCGGGAACTATGGCTACACCTTC. Its translation: CASRPGGGGNYGYTF.

The rearrangement joins TRBV4-1 to TRBJ2-4, with 9 bases aligning to TRBD1. CDR1 MGHRA and CDR2 YSYEKL come from the germline V gene. The CDR3 has 17 amino acids. V gave up 0 bases and J gave up 10 bases; unmatched junction bases: 13. Written as DNA, the CDR3 is TGCGCCAGCAGCCAAGAGATGACAGGGGGTACGGGTAGGATTCAGTACTTC. This encodes CASSQEMTGGTGRIQYF.

The genes are TRBV18 and TRBJ2-7; 11 nucleotides match TRBD1. J lost 2 bases, V lost 3 bases, and 0 bases had no gene match. The CDR3 is 14 amino acids. The germline CDR1 and CDR2 sequences are KGHSH and LQKENI. CDR3: CASSPGQGAYEQYF. The DNA of the CDR3 is TGTGCCAGCTCACCGGGACAGGGGGCCTACGAGCAGTACTTC.

The gene calls are TRBV10-2 and TRBJ1-3; D call uncertain. Between the trimmed V and J ends, which lost 6 bases and 1 base, there was a span of 10 bases. From germline, CDR1 is WSHSY and CDR2 SAAADI. The CDR3 spans 14 residues. CDR3: CASRGRDSGNTIYF. In DNA form, the CDR3 reads TGCGCCAGCAGGGGGAGGGATTCTGGAAACACCATATATTTT.

The chain has TRBV6-1 and TRBJ1-6; no clear D gene. The V end lost 6 bases, the J end lost 2 bases, and 8 bases lay between the germline ends. Per the germline V gene, CDR1 is MNHNS and CDR2 is SASEGT. The CDR3 loop spans 14 amino acids. The CDR3 sequence: CASRSGPYNSPLHF. CDR3 in DNA: TGTGCCAGCAGATCCGGTCCCTATAATTCACCCCTCCACTTT.

In its sample, this clone was seen once. The genes are TRBV4-1 and TRBJ2-7; D not resolved. V was pared by 4 bases and J by 3 bases, with 13 bases between. Per the germline V gene, CDR1 is MGHRA and CDR2 is YSYEKL. The CDR3 totals 14 residues. CDR3 sequence reads: CASSLFAGSYEQYF. As DNA, the CDR3 is TGCGCCAGCAGCCTTTTCGCAGGCAGCTACGAGCAGTACTTC.

The gene calls are TRBV7-2 and TRBJ2-7, with D uncertain. The V gene's germline CDR1 is SGHTA and CDR2 FQGNSA. The V and J ends lost 5 bases and 0 bases respectively, with 5 bases between them. The CDR3 runs to 12 residues. CDR3 sequence reads: CASSLSSYEQYF. As DNA, the CDR3 is TGTGCCAGCAGCCTGAGCTCCTACGAGCAGTACTTC.

The CDR3 sequence: CASSPDLQGYGYTF. The CDR3 DNA follows: TGTGCCAGCAGCCCCGACCTACAGGGCTATGGCTACACCTTC. The chain has TRBV11-2 and TRBJ1-2; D might be TRBD1 (6 bases). Germline CDR1 reads SGHAT; CDR2 reads FQNNGV. CDR3 length equals 14 residues. Trimming stripped 5 bases from V and 4 bases from J, with 14 bases between.

The V gene is TRBV7-8, the J gene TRBJ2-1; D perhaps matches TRBD2 (6 bases). Germline V CDR1 and CDR2: SGHVS, FQNEAQ. The germline V and J ends were trimmed by 3 bases and 2 bases, with 14 bases remaining between them. CDR3 size: 16 residues. This CDR3 is CASSFPALATYNEQFF. As DNA, the CDR3 is TGTGCCAGCAGCTTCCCAGCCCTAGCGACCTACAATGAGCAGTTCTTC.

The J gene is TRBJ2-7, the V gene TRBV27; D may be TRBD1 (5 bases). This CDR3 contains 13 residues. Trimming cost V 8 bases and J 2 bases, with 13 bases left between them. Germline CDR1 and CDR2: MNHEY and SMNVEV (reference sequence). Here the CDR3 DNA reads TGTGCCAGCGCCCGACAGCGCACCTACGAGCAGTACTTC. Protein: CASARQRTYEQYF.

The table lists this clone with a few counts. This chain uses TRBV4-3 with TRBJ2-5; a weak D match, TRBD2 (5 bases). Germline V gives CDR1 LGHNA, CDR2 YSLEER. This CDR3 is 13 amino acids long. Trimming took off 3 bases at V and 1 base at J, with 6 bases between the two ends. CDR3 sequence (DNA): TGCGCCAGCAGCCAGCGGGTCCAAGAGACCCAGTACTTC. Residues: CASSQRVQETQYF.

The chain is built from TRBV7-3 and TRBJ2-1; TRBD2 aligns across 9 bases. The V segment lost 5 bases and the J segment 10 bases; nucleotides outside the gene matches: 12. Germline V lookup: CDR1 SGHTA, CDR2 FQGTGA. The CDR3 is 15 amino acids. The CDR3 DNA follows: TGTGCCAGCAGCAACCCGACTAGCGGTTCTAAAGAGCAGTTCTTC. It yields the protein CASSNPTSGSKEQFF.

The chain uses TRBV19 and TRBJ2-2; the D gene is possibly TRBD2 (10 bases). Germline V CDR1 and CDR2: LNHDA, SQIVND (reference sequence). V lost 6 bases to trimming and J lost 5 bases, with 25 bases between them. CDR3 size: 18 residues. The CDR3 DNA reads as TGTGCCAGTAGGACAGGGGGATTTCTAGCGGGAGCTACCGGGGAGCTGTTTTTT. Protein product: CASRTGGFLAGATGELFF.

V is TRBV29-1 and J is TRBJ2-3, with no clear D. Germline assignment: CDR1 SQVTM and CDR2 ANQGSEA. There are 13 residues in the CDR3. The V and J ends lost 4 bases and 5 bases respectively, with 13 bases between them. The CDR3 DNA sequence: TGCAGCGTTGTAGACCTGACGGGAGATACGCAGTATTTT. This codes for CSVVDLTGDTQYF.

This chain connects TRBV11-2 to TRBJ2-3, with D perhaps TRBD1 (5 bases). CDR3 length equals 15 residues. V gave up 5 bases and J gave up 2 bases, with 14 bases separating them. Germline CDR1 reads SGHAT; CDR2 reads FQNNGV. CDR3 bases: TGTGCCAGCAGCCCCCAGGGCCAGACCACAGATACGCAGTATTTT. Translated: CASSPQGQTTDTQYF.

The genes are TRBV28 and TRBJ1-3; no clear D gene. The CDR3 loop spans 12 amino acids. Germline V gene lookup returns CDR1 MDHEN and CDR2 SYDVKM. Trimming stripped 2 bases from V and 9 bases from J, with 8 bases between. The CDR3 reads CASSLVEGTIYF. The CDR3 nucleotides are TGTGCCAGCAGTTTAGTGGAGGGCACCATATATTTT.

The V call is TRBV5-6, the J call TRBJ2-1; D perhaps matches TRBD2 (5 bases). V shed 3 bases and J shed 6 bases, with 7 bases lying between them. CDR3 length: 12 residues. Germline V CDR1 and CDR2: SGHDT, YYEEEE. CDR3 loop: CASSSTSNEQFF. The CDR3 bases are TGTGCCAGCAGCTCCACTAGCAATGAGCAGTTCTTC.

This clone qualifies as large. V is TRBV27 and J is TRBJ1-3; a weak D match, TRBD1 (6 bases). The CDR3 contains 14 residues. V lost 5 bases, J lost 5 bases, and 13 bases lay in between. Germline CDR1 is MNHEY and CDR2 is SMNVEV (reference sequence). As DNA, the CDR3 is TGTGCCAGCAGTCCAACAGGGACCCGAAACACCATATATTTT. Its translation: CASSPTGTRNTIYF.

This clone came up once. The V call is TRBV7-8, the J call TRBJ2-1; D is perhaps TRBD2 (5 bases). Trimming took 7 bases from V and 5 from J, leaving 12 bases between them. The germline gives CDR1 SGHVS, CDR2 FQNEAQ. This CDR3 region has 13 residues. The CDR3, as DNA: TGTGCCAGCACCAAAGACTATAACAATGAGCAGTTCTTC. Protein sequence: CASTKDYNNEQFF.